These 9 T cell receptor beta chains originate from one sample sequenced in a study of OX40 agonist ivuxolimab in advanced cancers. Using immunoSEQ multiplex PCR, the repertoire was profiled, and TCRdb retains in-frame clones only, with some absent. This sample has about 110,000 clones, with less than 95% found just once. Sequencing used CD4+ or CD8+ T cells sorted from blood, obtained in a trial of the OX40 agonist ivuxolimab. The receptor set was obtained from an adult with an advanced solid tumor such as melanoma, head and neck, liver or kidney cancer.

The gene calls are TRBV7-2 and TRBJ2-7; TRBD2 agrees at 7 bases. Looked up from germline, CDR1 is SGHTA and CDR2 is FQGNSA. V lost 1 base and J lost 0; bases outside the gene matches: 9. The CDR3 contains 17 residues. The CDR3 here is CASSLGVAGPHSYEQYF. The CDR3 bases are TGTGCCAGCAGCTTAGGCGTAGCGGGCCCCCACTCCTACGAGCAGTACTTC.

The chain has TRBV5-4 and TRBJ2-5; 7 bases agree with TRBD1. V trimming: 4 bases; J trimming: 5 bases; junction bases outside the gene matches: 5. Germline CDR1 SGHNT, CDR2 YYREEE (reference sequence). The CDR3 is 13 amino acids. CDR3 DNA: TGTGCCAGCAGCCTGACAGGGATTGAGACCCAGTACTTC. It translates to CASSLTGIETQYF. Full variable domain (rest looked up from reference TRBV5-4 and TRBJ2-5): ETGVTQSPTHLIKTRGQQVTLRCSSQSGHNTVSWYQQALGQGPQFIFQYYREEENGRGNFPPRFSGLQFPNYSSELNVNALELDDSALYLCASSLTGIETQYFGPGTRLLVL.

The genes are TRBV25-1 and TRBJ1-1; D is perhaps TRBD1 (5 bases). V shed 2 bases and J shed 3 bases, with 10 bases lying between them. The germline CDR1 and CDR2 sequences are MGHDK and SYGVNS. The CDR3 length is 14 residues. CDR3: CASSEGGRDTEAFF. The CDR3 DNA follows: TGTGCCAGCAGTGAAGGGGGGAGGGACACTGAAGCTTTCTTT.

This clone is a singleton in its sample. The genes are TRBV6-5 and TRBJ1-4; 8 positions match TRBD1. This CDR3 is 14 amino acids long. Trimming removed 7 bases from V and 8 bases from J; junction bases left unmatched: 9. Germline V gene lookup returns CDR1 MNHEY and CDR2 SVGAGI. In nucleotides, the CDR3 is TGTGCCAGCACCAACTCACGGACAGGGGAAAAACTGTTTTTT. Translated, it gives CASTNSRTGEKLFF.

The chain joins TRBV7-8 to TRBJ1-3, with D uncertain. The ends were cut back, 1 base at V and 7 bases at J, with 2 bases in the middle. CDR1 and CDR2 (germline): SGHVS, FQNEAQ. The CDR3 contains 11 residues. The CDR3 is CASSLDNTIYF. The CDR3 region has the DNA TGTGCCAGCAGCTTAGATAACACCATATATTTT. Full variable domain (remainder filled in from reference TRBV7-8 and TRBJ1-3): GAGVSQSPRYKVAKRGQDVALRCDPISGHVSLFWYQQALGQGPEFLTYFQNEAQLDKSGLPSDRFFAERPEGSVSTLKIQRTQQEDSAVYLCASSLDNTIYFGEGSWLTVV.

The chain combines TRBV4-2 with TRBJ2-7; no clear D. The CDR3 length is 13 residues. The V gene's germline CDR1 is LGHNA and CDR2 YNFKEQ. V lost 2 bases and J 0 bases, leaving 5 bases between the germline ends. CDR3 sequence: CASSQLFSYEQYF. CDR3 in DNA: TGTGCCAGCAGCCAACTATTCTCCTACGAGCAGTACTTC.

This rearrangement joins TRBV5-1 to TRBJ1-2; possibly TRBD1 for D (6 bases). Trimming shortened V by 0 bases and J by 5 bases, and 26 bases separated the two germline ends. The CDR3 extends over 19 amino acids. Germline CDR1 reads SGHRS; CDR2 reads YFSETQ. CDR3 in amino acids: CASSLEGRSDSRGGYGYTF. The CDR3 nucleotides are TGCGCCAGCAGCTTGGAGGGGCGGTCCGACAGCAGGGGAGGGTATGGCTACACCTTC.

The rearrangement joins TRBV9 to TRBJ2-6; 7 bases map to TRBD1. V dropped 1 base and J dropped 1; count of bases not matched to a gene: 5. CDR3 length: 17 amino acids. CDR1 is SGDLS and CDR2 is YYNGEE in the germline V gene. CDR3 amino acids: CASSVLTGRSGANVLTF. The DNA for the CDR3 is TGTGCCAGCAGCGTATTGACAGGGCGTTCTGGGGCCAACGTCCTGACTTTC. Based on the CDR3 plus reference TRBV9 and TRBJ2-6, the full variable domain is DSGVTQTPKHLITATGQRVTLRCSPRSGDLSVYWYQQSLDQGLQFLIQYYNGEERAKGNILERFSAQQFPDLHSELNLSSLELGDSALYFCASSVLTGRSGANVLTFGAGSRLTVL.

V gene TRBV2 combines with J gene TRBJ1-5; D is undetermined. V lost 6 bases to trimming and J lost 0 bases, with 3 bases between them. The CDR3 is 12 residues long. Germline V lookup: CDR1 SNHLY, CDR2 FYNNEI. CDR3 residues: CASSYSNQPQHF. CDR3 nucleotide sequence: TGTGCCAGCAGCTATAGCAATCAGCCCCAGCATTTT.